At least ten counts were recorded for the clone carrying this TCR beta chain. One entry per CDR3 protein results from TCRdb running MiXCR on the 5' RACE reads. The sample carries tens of thousands of distinct CDR3 sequences, 10% to 12% recorded once. This specimen comes from a study of neurological immune-mediated disorders. Where libraries were unsorted, they were derived from 2 million PBMCs stored at -80 degrees C. Input material: PBMCs. The TCR comes from a man between 60 and 70 years old in good health.

The CDR3 loop reads CASSKGTVNSPLHF. DNA for the CDR3: TGTGCCAGCAGCAAGGGGACAGTTAATTCACCCCTCCACTTT. The rearrangement joins TRBV14 to TRBJ1-6, with 7 bases fitting TRBD1. Germline V gives CDR1 SGHDN, CDR2 FVKESK. This CDR3 spans 14 amino acids. The V and J ends lost 5 bases and 6 bases, in that order; junction bases with no gene match: 4.